The clone carrying this TCR beta chain occurred many times. Its antigen is unknown. TCRdb ran MiXCR on the reads and lists one entry per CDR3 protein. The profile shows some 300,000 distinct CDR3 sequences, 8% to 10% of them singletons. CDR1 is MDHEN and CDR2 is SYDVKM in the germline V gene. The CDR3 runs 14 residues. The ends were cut back, 4 bases at V and 2 bases at J, with 10 bases in the middle. The source of the sample is a study of T cell repertoires in cytomegalovirus infection. About the research overall: Both a matching HLA type and CMV infection were indicated by public TCR beta signatures. General study points: The cumulative frequency of public TCR beta families distinguished individuals who carried CMV together with the relevant HLA. Dominant in the ex vivo response were TCR beta clonotypes restricted by HLA-C and specific for CMV.

The chain couples TRBV28 to TRBJ2-3; D tentatively reads TRBD1 or TRBD2 (5 bases each). This receptor was obtained from a human donor in good health (CMV status not recorded). Some clones in this sample may be carry-over from other donors' samples. The specimen was PBMCs. CDR3 DNA sequence: TGTGCCAGCAGTTCGGGACGGCTCACAGATACGCAGTATTTT. This codes for CASSSGRLTDTQYF.